This T cell receptor beta chain was found in a study of T-cell reconstitution after alpha-beta-depleted transplantation in children. General observations from the study: The origin of alpha-beta T cells about two months after transplant was reportedly several hundred expanded graft clones. Fresh T-cell production supplied most of the T-cell counts and diversity seen one year after transplant.

CDR3 length: 16 amino acids. Trimming at V came to 8 bases and at J to 4 bases, leaving 7 bases not matched to a gene. The germline CDR1 and CDR2 sequences are SNHLY and FYNNEI. For this clonotype: Its matching antigen is unknown.

Preparation of the TCRbeta library was carried out with unique molecular identifiers. Each CDR3 protein is one row after TCRdb ran MiXCR on the PCR reads. The sample carries about 300,000 distinct CDR3 sequences, 7.5% to 9% recorded once. This sample comprised peripheral blood, obtained 360 days after TCRalphabeta/CD19-depleted stem cell transplant. The chain recombines TRBV2 with TRBJ2-2; TRBD2 matches at 13 bases. This clonotype was obtained from a female patient aged 2 to 10 who had a stem cell transplant for Fanconi anemia, so the T cells may come from the graft donor. This chain's CDR3 is CASRRLAGGFTGELFF. The CDR3 bases are TGTGCCAGCCGCCGACTAGCGGGAGGTTTCACCGGGGAGCTGTTTTTT. Complete variable domain (other parts from reference TRBV2 and TRBJ2-2): EPEVTQTPSHQVTQMGQEVILRCVPISNHLYFYWYRQILGQKVEFLVSFYNNEISEKSEIFDDQFSVERPDGSNFTLKIRSTKLEDSAMYFCASRRLAGGFTGELFFGEGSRLTVL.